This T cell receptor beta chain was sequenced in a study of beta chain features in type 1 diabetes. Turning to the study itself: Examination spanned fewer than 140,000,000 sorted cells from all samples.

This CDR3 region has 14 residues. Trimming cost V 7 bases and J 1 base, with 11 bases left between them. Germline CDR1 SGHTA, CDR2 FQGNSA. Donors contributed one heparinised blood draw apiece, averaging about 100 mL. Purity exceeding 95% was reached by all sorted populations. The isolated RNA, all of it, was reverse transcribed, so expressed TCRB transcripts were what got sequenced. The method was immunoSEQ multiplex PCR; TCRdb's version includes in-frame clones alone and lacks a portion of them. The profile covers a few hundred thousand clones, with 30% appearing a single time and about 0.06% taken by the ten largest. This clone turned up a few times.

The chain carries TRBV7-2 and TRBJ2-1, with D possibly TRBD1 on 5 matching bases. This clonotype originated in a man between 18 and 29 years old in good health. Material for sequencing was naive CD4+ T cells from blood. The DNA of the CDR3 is TGTGCCAGCAAATATGACAGATCCTACAATGAGCAGTTCTTC. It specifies CASKYDRSYNEQFF. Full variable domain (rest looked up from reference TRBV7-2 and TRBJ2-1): GAGVSQSPSNKVTEKGKDVELRCDPISGHTALYWYRQSLGQGLEFLIYFQGNSAPDKSGLPSDRFSAERTGGSVSTLTIQRTQQEDSAVYLCASKYDRSYNEQFFGPGTRLTVL.